This T cell receptor (beta chain) comes out of a study of cytomegalovirus exposure and HLA in healthy donors. CDR1 SGHTA and CDR2 FQGTGA come from the germline V gene. The junction had 15 bases not matched to a gene; V was cut back by 5 bases and J by 0 bases. The CDR3 is 20 residues long. Measured with immunoSEQ multiplex PCR; TCRdb has only the in-frame clones, and not every one. Counted here are fewer than 250,000 clones, about 83% occurring once; the ten biggest clones make up about 2.8%. The clonotype was recovered from a man aged 18-30 years in good health and CMV-seronegative. This chain uses TRBV7-3 with TRBJ2-1; 11 bases align to TRBD2. The sequencing input was PBMCs. The CDR3 spells CASSTGTSGVITSSYNEQFF. CDR3 coding DNA: TGTGCCAGCAGCACAGGGACTAGCGGAGTTATAACGAGCTCCTACAATGAGCAGTTCTTC.